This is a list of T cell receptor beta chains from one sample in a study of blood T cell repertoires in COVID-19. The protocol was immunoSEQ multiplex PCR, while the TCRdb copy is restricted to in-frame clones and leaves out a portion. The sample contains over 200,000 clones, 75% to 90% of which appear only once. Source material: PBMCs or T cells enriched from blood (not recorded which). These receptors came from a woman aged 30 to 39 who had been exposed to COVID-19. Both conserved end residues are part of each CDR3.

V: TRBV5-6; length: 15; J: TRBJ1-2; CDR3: CASTRGTGGGYGYTF
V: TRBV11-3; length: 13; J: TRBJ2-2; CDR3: CASSPRGYGELFF
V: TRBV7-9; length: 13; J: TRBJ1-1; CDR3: CASSSLRDTEAFF
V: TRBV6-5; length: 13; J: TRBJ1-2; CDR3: CASATGVNYGYTF
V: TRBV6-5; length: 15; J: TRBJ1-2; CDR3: CASSYDRFQGYGYTF
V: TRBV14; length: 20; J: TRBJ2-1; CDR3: CASSQDRTSGGRISYNEQFF
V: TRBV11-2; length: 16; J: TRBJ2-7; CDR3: CASSGQTGILSYEQYF
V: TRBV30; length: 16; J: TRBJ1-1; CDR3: CAWSVRDRGKHTEAFF
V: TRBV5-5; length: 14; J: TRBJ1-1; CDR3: CASARLTGNTEAFF
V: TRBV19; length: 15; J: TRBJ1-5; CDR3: CASSMSRGRGQPQHF
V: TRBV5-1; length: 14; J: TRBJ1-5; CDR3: CASSLGASEQPQHF
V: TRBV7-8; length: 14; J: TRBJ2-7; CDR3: CASSWTVPEYEQYF
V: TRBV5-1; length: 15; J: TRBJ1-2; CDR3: CASSFGGQENYGYTF
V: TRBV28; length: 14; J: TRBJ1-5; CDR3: CASSLLQGYQPQHF
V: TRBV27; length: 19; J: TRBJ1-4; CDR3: CASSPRPAVGFATNEKLFF
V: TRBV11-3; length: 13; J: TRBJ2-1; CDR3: CASSLGEYNEQFF
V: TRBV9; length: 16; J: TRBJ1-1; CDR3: CASSVDKDKLNTEAFF
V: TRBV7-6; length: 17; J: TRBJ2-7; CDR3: CASSAQGFRQGVYEQYF
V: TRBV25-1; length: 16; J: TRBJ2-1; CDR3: CASSVHRGLMGNEQFF
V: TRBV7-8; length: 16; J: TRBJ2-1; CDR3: CASSLLPGQIWNEQFF
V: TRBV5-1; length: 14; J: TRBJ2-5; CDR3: CASSVTGDQETQYF
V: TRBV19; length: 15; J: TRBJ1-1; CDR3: CASSVGQGASTEAFF